The following is a T cell receptor (beta chain) sequence with its context. The sample is drawn from a study of radiotherapy plus CTLA-4 blockade in lung cancer. TCRdb's table, derived via immunoSEQ multiplex PCR, lists solely in-frame clones and lacks some. The table records approximately 28,000 clones, roughly three quarters of them present only once. This material consisted of peripheral blood, taken from a patient treated with radiotherapy plus ipilimumab. The origin of this receptor is a human donor with non-small cell lung cancer that progressed on radiotherapy plus ipilimumab.

Here the CDR3 reads CATSRGAQINEKLFF. The CDR3 DNA reads TGTGCCACCAGCAGAGGGGCACAGATTAATGAAAAACTGTTTTTT. V usage is TRBV15 and J usage is TRBJ1-4; D is unclear. Per the germline V gene, CDR1 is LNHNV and CDR2 is YYDKDF (reference sequence). This CDR3 spans 15 amino acids. Deletions cut 1 base from V and 4 bases from J, with 10 bases between.